This entry lists 19 T cell receptor beta chains sequenced from one sample in a study of blood T cell dynamics during melanoma immunotherapy. Documented time point: pre-treatment baseline. Assay: immunoSEQ multiplex PCR; the TCRdb copy retains only in-frame clones and omits some. The data show approximately 25,000 clones, approximately 90% seen once. The specimen comprised blood, sampled from a patient treated with checkpoint blockade. The receptors were gathered from a human donor with melanoma.

The rearrangement joins TRBV15 to TRBJ2-5, with 7 nucleotides matching TRBD2. Germline loops: CDR1 LNHNV, CDR2 YYDKDF (reference sequence). The CDR3 is 16 residues long. The J segment lost 4 bases and the V segment lost 0 bases, leaving 8 bases of the junction unmatched. In nucleotides, the CDR3 is TGTGCCACCAGCAGAGATCCATCATTAGCGGGAGAGACCCAGTACTTC. Encoded protein: CATSRDPSLAGETQYF.

V is TRBV19 and J is TRBJ1-1, with D tentatively TRBD1 (6 bases). Trimming removed 1 base at V and 5 bases at J, with 11 bases between. Per the germline V gene, CDR1 is LNHDA and CDR2 is SQIVND (reference sequence). The CDR3 sequence is 14 residues long. CDR3: CASSIGGRGTEAFF. CDR3 in DNA: TGTGCCAGTAGTATAGGGGGCAGGGGTACTGAAGCTTTCTTT.

The chain carries TRBV29-1 and TRBJ2-1; the match to TRBD2 covers 9 bases. The V and J ends lost 3 bases and 7 bases, in that order; junction bases with no gene match: 10. CDR3 size: 15 residues. CDR1 and CDR2 from the germline V gene are SQVTM and ANQGSEA. This CDR3 reads CSVDNSGSGGNEQFF. The CDR3, as DNA: TGCAGCGTTGATAATAGCGGGAGCGGGGGAAATGAGCAGTTCTTC.

The rearrangement links TRBV29-1 to TRBJ2-7; 13 positions agree with TRBD2. The CDR3 runs to 13 residues. Germline V lookup: CDR1 SQVTM, CDR2 ANQGSEA. The V gene end was trimmed by 5 bases and the J gene end by 7 bases; junction bases not matched to a gene: 5. This chain's CDR3 is CSVSGLAGEEQYF. For the CDR3, the DNA is TGCAGCGTTAGTGGACTAGCGGGAGAAGAGCAGTACTTC.

This rearrangement joins TRBV5-1 to TRBJ2-5; D assignment may be TRBD1 or TRBD2 (5 bases each). Trimming cost V 3 bases and J 2 bases, with 14 bases left between them. Germline V gene data show CDR1 as SGHRS and CDR2 as YFSETQ. This CDR3 is 15 amino acids long. In DNA form, the CDR3 reads TGCGCCAGCAGCTCGTTCGGTGGGGGACAAGAGACCCAGTACTTC. This encodes CASSSFGGGQETQYF.

The gene calls are TRBV7-8 and TRBJ2-7; 10 nucleotides agree with TRBD2. Germline CDR1 and CDR2: SGHVS and FQNEAQ. V was pared by 5 bases and J by 0 bases, with 4 bases of the junction left unmatched. This CDR3 has 15 amino acids. In nucleotides, the CDR3 is TGTGCCAGCAGCGCGGGACTAGCGTTCTCCTACGAGCAGTACTTC. Amino acids: CASSAGLAFSYEQYF.

The chain carries TRBV5-5 and TRBJ2-1; D gene uncertain. Germline lookup yields CDR1 SGHKS and CDR2 YYEKEE (reference sequence). CDR3 length equals 16 residues. The V end was cut by 1 base, the J end by 5 bases, with 16 bases between. CDR3 loop: CASSLKGIGVHNEQFF. In DNA form, the CDR3 reads TGTGCCAGCAGCTTGAAAGGGATTGGGGTTCACAATGAGCAGTTCTTC.

This clone was counted a single time. Other nucleotide sequences from this sample produce the same CDR3. The J gene is TRBJ2-1, the V gene TRBV18; no firm D call. The germline V and J ends were trimmed by 1 base and 6 bases, with 4 bases remaining between them. Per germline, CDR1 KGHSH and CDR2 LQKENI. The CDR3 is 12 amino acids. The CDR3 DNA reads as TGTGCCAGCTCACCACTCCCCAATGAGCAGTTCTTC. This translates into CASSPLPNEQFF.

The V and J genes are TRBV27 and TRBJ1-4; TRBD1 is a possible D gene (5 bases). This CDR3 spans 16 amino acids. Looked up from germline, CDR1 is MNHEY and CDR2 is SMNVEV (reference sequence). V was pared by 8 bases and J by 0 bases, with 16 bases between. As DNA, the CDR3 is TGTGCCAGCTCCGAGGGGATCACTGCAACTAATGAAAAACTGTTTTTT. Encoded protein: CASSEGITATNEKLFF.

The chain joins TRBV5-4 to TRBJ1-1; 7 bases map to TRBD1. This CDR3 has 14 residues. CDR1 and CDR2 from the germline V gene are SGHNT and YYREEE (reference sequence). The V segment lost 7 bases and the J segment 0 bases; nucleotides outside the gene matches: 6. CDR3 loop: CASWMGTVNTEAFF. Written as DNA, the CDR3 is TGTGCCAGCTGGATGGGGACAGTGAACACTGAAGCTTTCTTT.

The genes are TRBV2 and TRBJ2-7, with no clear D. Trimming took off 3 bases at V and 3 bases at J, with 6 bases between the two ends. The CDR3 sequence is 12 residues long. Germline CDR1 and CDR2: SNHLY and FYNNEI. CDR3 residues: CASSDDNYEQYF. The CDR3 nucleotides are TGTGCCAGCAGTGACGACAACTACGAGCAGTACTTC.

This clone occurred a few times. The genes are TRBV2 and TRBJ1-1; 8 nucleotides match TRBD1. Germline V gene lookup returns CDR1 SNHLY and CDR2 FYNNEI. This CDR3 has 14 amino acids. The V and J ends lost 10 bases and 3 bases, in that order; junction bases with no gene match: 10. CDR3 in DNA: TGTGCCACCATGGTCTTGACAGGGGACACTGAAGCTTTCTTT. Its translation is CATMVLTGDTEAFF.

The chain links TRBV9 to TRBJ2-3; no clear D gene. The CDR3 extends over 13 amino acids. Germline lookup yields CDR1 SGDLS and CDR2 YYNGEE. V was cut by 0 bases and J by 7 bases, with 9 bases left in between. CDR3 sequence (DNA): TGTGCCAGCAGCGTAGAGCCGGCTAATACGCAGTATTTT. Translation: CASSVEPANTQYF.

The chain joins TRBV7-9 to TRBJ2-1; D might be TRBD2 (5 bases). There are 14 residues in the CDR3. Germline loops: CDR1 SEHNR, CDR2 FQNEAQ (reference sequence). V shed 2 bases and J shed 10 bases, with 15 bases lying between them. The CDR3 DNA sequence: TGTGCCAGCAGCTTACGACTATCCTTCCCGGAGCAGTTCTTC. Encoded protein: CASSLRLSFPEQFF.

The chain joins TRBV7-2 to TRBJ2-7, with D possibly matching TRBD2 (6 bases). Trimming shortened V by 5 bases and J by 4 bases, and 18 bases separated the two germline ends. There are 15 residues in the CDR3. Germline V gene lookup returns CDR1 SGHTA and CDR2 FQGNSA. The CDR3 DNA reads TGTGCCAGCAGCCCCCCGACGGGGGTCGGGTACGAGCAGTACTTC. Its protein product is CASSPPTGVGYEQYF.

This clone appeared a single time. The rearrangement links TRBV7-8 to TRBJ1-3, with a possible D match to TRBD1 (5 bases). Germline CDR1 and CDR2: SGHVS and FQNEAQ. V gave up 5 bases and J gave up 0 bases, with 17 bases separating them. CDR3 length: 17 residues. CDR3 nucleotides: TGTGCCAGCAGCATGAGCCGGGACGGAAGCTCTGGAAACACCATATATTTT. This codes for CASSMSRDGSSGNTIYF.

V usage is TRBV7-7 and J usage is TRBJ1-1; D not certain. Germline CDR1 and CDR2: SSHAT and FNYEAQ (reference sequence). The CDR3 length is 13 residues. Trimming cost V 5 bases and J 4 bases, with 11 bases left between them. CDR3 sequence reads: CASSPSPGTEAFF. The CDR3 region has the DNA TGTGCCAGCAGCCCGTCCCCGGGCACTGAAGCTTTCTTT.

This chain connects TRBV28 to TRBJ2-7; D is ambiguous. CDR1 MDHEN and CDR2 SYDVKM come from the germline V gene. V lost 4 bases to trimming and J lost 0 bases, with 16 bases between them. This CDR3 region has 16 residues. In nucleotides, the CDR3 is TGTGCCAGCAGTTCGTCCTCGGGTGTTACCTCCTACGAGCAGTACTTC. Translation gives CASSSSSGVTSYEQYF.

This clone was detected only once. The V gene is TRBV28, the J gene TRBJ2-7; 7 nucleotides match TRBD1. CDR3 length: 16 residues. V lost 4 bases and J lost 2; bases outside the gene matches: 11. Germline CDR1 reads MDHEN; CDR2 reads SYDVKM. CDR3 coding DNA: TGTGCCAGCAGTTCAGCCCGGGACAGCCTCACCTACGAGCAGTACTTC. Its translation: CASSSARDSLTYEQYF.